This record concerns one T cell receptor beta chain sequence. This sample was taken from a study of blood T cell repertoires in COVID-19. Patients in Seattle were enrolled during active infection, then followed longitudinally. Produced via immunoSEQ multiplex PCR; TCRdb's table is partial and in-frame only. The sample contains about 150,000 clones, around 86% of which appear only once. V was clipped by 2 bases and J by 8 bases, with 12 bases between them. Germline CDR1 is MNHEY and CDR2 is SVGEGT. This CDR3 is 13 amino acids long. This TCR was sampled from a man in his 60s with COVID-19, enrolled during active disease. The sequencing sample was made of peripheral blood. This chain uses TRBV6-2 or TRBV6-3 with TRBJ1-1; D call uncertain. CDR3: CASSYKSGYEAFF. The CDR3 region has the DNA TGTGCCAGCAGTTACAAATCCGGGTACGAAGCTTTCTTT.